The 13 T cell receptor beta chains listed next were all sequenced from one sample in a study of metastatic and nonmetastatic thyroid tumors. TCRdb re-called the PCR reads via MiXCR. Counted here are about 7,200 clones, over 35% occurring once; the ten biggest clones make up roughly 41%. No treatment of any kind had been given to any patient before thyroid surgery. What was sequenced was tumor tissue. The receptors were sampled from a female donor with papillary thyroid cancer or a benign thyroid nodule (not recorded which). Some clones in this sample may be carry-over from other donors' samples.

This chain connects TRBV2 to TRBJ2-3, with TRBD1 as a possible D gene (6 bases). Germline-derived CDR1 and CDR2 are SNHLY and FYNNEI. Trimming left V 8 bases short and J 0 bases short, with 12 bases between. The CDR3 contains 14 residues. The CDR3 loop is CASLYRDSTDTQYF. The CDR3 DNA sequence: TGTGCCAGCCTCTACAGGGATAGCACAGATACGCAGTATTTT. Together with reference TRBV2 and TRBJ2-3, the CDR3 gives the full variable domain: EPEVTQTPSHQVTQMGQEVILRCVPISNHLYFYWYRQILGQKVEFLVSFYNNEISEKSEIFDDQFSVERPDGSNFTLKIRSTKLEDSAMYFCASLYRDSTDTQYFGPGTRLTVL.

This clone was detected many times. The CDR3 loop is CASSPSTAGPGANVLTF. DNA for the CDR3: TGTGCCAGCAGCCCCTCAACTGCAGGGCCTGGGGCCAACGTCCTGACTTTC. The genes are TRBV14 and TRBJ2-6, with a possible D match to TRBD1 (5 bases). The V and J ends lost 4 bases and 2 bases respectively, with 15 bases between them. CDR1 and CDR2 from the germline V gene are SGHDN and FVKESK. The CDR3 is made up of 17 amino acids.

The rearrangement uses TRBV28 and TRBJ1-2; D not certain. Germline V gives CDR1 MDHEN, CDR2 SYDVKM. The CDR3 is made up of 11 amino acids. Trimming shortened V by 5 bases and J by 8 bases, and 9 bases separated the two germline ends. For the CDR3, the DNA is TGTGCCAGCAGTCTGGCCGCGGGCTACACCTTC. This gives the protein CASSLAAGYTF.

This clone has just a few counts. Other DNA sequences in the sample encode the same CDR3. This chain links TRBV30 with TRBJ2-7; D not resolved. The length of the CDR3 is 12 residues. Germline V gives CDR1 GTSNPN, CDR2 SVGIG (reference sequence). V shed 0 bases and J shed 3 bases, with 6 bases lying between them. As DNA, the CDR3 is TGTGCCTGGAGTGTGAGAGGCTACGAGCAGTACTTC. Translation gives CAWSVRGYEQYF.

By its share, this clone is medium-sized. The chain is built from TRBV10-3 and TRBJ2-3; no reliable D call. Germline CDR1 is ENHRY and CDR2 is SYGVKD. V was shortened by 1 base and J by 0 bases, with 8 bases between the two germline ends. This CDR3 has 15 residues. CDR3 region: CAISEYTSSTDTQYF. The CDR3 DNA follows: TGTGCCATCAGTGAGTACACCTCTAGCACAGATACGCAGTATTTT.

This chain links TRBV11-2 with TRBJ2-1, with 11 nucleotides matching TRBD2. The germline CDR1 and CDR2 sequences are SGHAT and FQNNGV. The CDR3 length is 17 residues. After removal of 5 bases from V and 7 bases from J, the junction contained 13 bases not matched to a gene. This CDR3 reads CASSPGGRLAGLNEQFF. Written as DNA, the CDR3 is TGTGCCAGCAGCCCAGGGGGCCGACTAGCGGGATTGAATGAGCAGTTCTTC.

The rearrangement links TRBV5-1 to TRBJ1-1; 7 bases align to TRBD1. The CDR3 loop spans 14 amino acids. V was clipped by 3 bases and J by 7 bases; unmatched bases: 9. Germline V lookup: CDR1 SGHRS, CDR2 YFSETQ. Written as DNA, the CDR3 is TGCGCCAGCAGCTACCGACAGGGTATAATTGAAGCTTTCTTT. Its translation: CASSYRQGIIEAFF.

This clone was counted between two and nine times. CDR3 loop: CASSLWLAGLNEQFF. CDR3 DNA sequence: TGTGCCAGCAGTTTGTGGCTAGCGGGCCTTAATGAGCAGTTCTTC. The gene calls are TRBV27 and TRBJ2-1; the match to TRBD2 covers 8 bases. Germline V gene data show CDR1 as MNHEY and CDR2 as SMNVEV (reference sequence). The CDR3 is 15 residues long. With V trimmed by 3 bases and J by 7 bases, 8 bases remained unmatched.

This chain links TRBV4-2 with TRBJ2-2; D call uncertain. Trimming stripped 0 bases from V and 4 bases from J, with 9 bases between. Per germline, CDR1 LGHNA and CDR2 YNFKEQ. CDR3 size: 15 residues. CDR3 in amino acids: CASSQDKQSTGELFF. The CDR3 DNA follows: TGTGCCAGCAGCCAAGATAAACAGAGCACCGGGGAGCTGTTTTTT.

The V and J genes are TRBV28 and TRBJ2-1; no clear D gene. The V gene's germline CDR1 is MDHEN and CDR2 SYDVKM. The CDR3 length is 11 residues. Trimming left V 5 bases short and J 13 bases short, with 12 bases between. The CDR3 sequence: CASSTVLDQFF. In DNA form, the CDR3 reads TGTGCCAGCAGTACCGTACTGGATCAGTTCTTC.

This clone has only a few counts. The V gene is TRBV27, the J gene TRBJ2-2; weak D call: TRBD2 (5 bases). With 8 bases removed from V and 6 bases from J, the gap between germline ends came to 13 bases. The CDR3 is 13 residues long. Germline V gene lookup returns CDR1 MNHEY and CDR2 SMNVEV (reference sequence). CDR3 nucleotide sequence: TGTGCCAGCTCCACTAGGGAAGCCGGGGAGCTGTTTTTT. Translation: CASSTREAGELFF.

Only a few counts were recorded for this clone. The CDR3 ends on some other residue instead of the conserved phenylalanine or tryptophan, so this is likely a read error. Because the CDR3's place on the DNA is in doubt, the DNA is left out and the CDR3 is given as listed by TCRdb. This chain uses TRBV6-9 with TRBJ2-6; the table's D call TRBD1 went unverified against the DNA. With termini counted, the CDR3 has 9 amino acids. Germline V lookup: CDR1 MNHGY, CDR2 SVAAGI. The CDR3 region is CASSWGGQV.

The chain employs TRBV28 and TRBJ1-2; TRBD1 is a possible D gene (6 bases). Germline lookup yields CDR1 MDHEN and CDR2 SYDVKM. Deletions cut 6 bases from V and 0 bases from J, with 14 bases between. This CDR3 has 15 amino acids. CDR3: CASRTGGLPNYGYTF. The CDR3 coding sequence is TGTGCCAGCAGGACAGGAGGGCTTCCTAACTATGGCTACACCTTC.